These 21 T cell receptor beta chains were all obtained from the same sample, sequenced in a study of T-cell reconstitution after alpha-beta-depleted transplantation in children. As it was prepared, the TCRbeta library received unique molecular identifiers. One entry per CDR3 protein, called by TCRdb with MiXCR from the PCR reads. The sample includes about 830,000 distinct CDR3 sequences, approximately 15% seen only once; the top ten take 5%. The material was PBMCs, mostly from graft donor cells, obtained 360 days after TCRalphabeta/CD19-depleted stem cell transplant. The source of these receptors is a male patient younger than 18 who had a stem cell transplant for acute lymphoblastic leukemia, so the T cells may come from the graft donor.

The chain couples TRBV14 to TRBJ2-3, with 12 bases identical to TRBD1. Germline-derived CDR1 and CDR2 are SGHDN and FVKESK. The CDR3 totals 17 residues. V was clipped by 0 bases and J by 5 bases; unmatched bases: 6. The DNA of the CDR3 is TGTGCCAGCAGCCAAGAGGGGACAGGGGGCCGGAGAGATACGCAGTATTTT. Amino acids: CASSQEGTGGRRDTQYF.

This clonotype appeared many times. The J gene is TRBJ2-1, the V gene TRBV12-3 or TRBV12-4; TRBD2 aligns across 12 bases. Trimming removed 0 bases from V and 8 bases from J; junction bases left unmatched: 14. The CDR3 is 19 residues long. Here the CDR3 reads CASSLARASGRARVHEQFF. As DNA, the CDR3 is TGTGCCAGCAGTTTAGCAAGGGCTAGCGGGAGGGCCCGAGTCCATGAGCAGTTCTTC.

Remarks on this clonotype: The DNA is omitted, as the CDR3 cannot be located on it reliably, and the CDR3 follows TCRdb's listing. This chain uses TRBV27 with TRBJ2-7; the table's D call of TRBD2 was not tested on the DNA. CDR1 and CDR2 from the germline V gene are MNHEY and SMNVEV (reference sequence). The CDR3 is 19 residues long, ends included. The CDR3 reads CASSSSRLAGGPIFHEQYF.

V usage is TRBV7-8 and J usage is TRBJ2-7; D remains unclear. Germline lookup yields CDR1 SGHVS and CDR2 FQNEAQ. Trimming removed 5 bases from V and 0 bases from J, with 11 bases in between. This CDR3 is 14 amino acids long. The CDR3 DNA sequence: TGTGCCAGCAGCGGTCCTTACCGCTCCTACGAGCAGTACTTC. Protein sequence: CASSGPYRSYEQYF.

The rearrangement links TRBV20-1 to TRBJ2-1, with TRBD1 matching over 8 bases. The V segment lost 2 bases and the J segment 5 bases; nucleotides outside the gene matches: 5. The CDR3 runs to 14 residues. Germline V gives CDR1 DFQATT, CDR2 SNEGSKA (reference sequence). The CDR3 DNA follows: TGCAGTGCTAGACCAGGGGGCCTTAACAATGAGCAGTTCTTC. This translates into CSARPGGLNNEQFF.

Here the CDR3 DNA reads TGTGCCAGCAGCTTAGTCGGGGGCGGTAGCGGGAGTTATAAGTACGAGCAGTACTTC. Residues: CASSLVGGGSGSYKYEQYF. The J gene is TRBJ2-7, the V gene TRBV11-1; TRBD2 aligns across 9 bases. V shed 1 base and J 4 bases; nucleotides not matched to a gene: 17. CDR1 is SGHAT, CDR2 FQDESV, per germline (reference sequence). The CDR3 length is 19 residues.

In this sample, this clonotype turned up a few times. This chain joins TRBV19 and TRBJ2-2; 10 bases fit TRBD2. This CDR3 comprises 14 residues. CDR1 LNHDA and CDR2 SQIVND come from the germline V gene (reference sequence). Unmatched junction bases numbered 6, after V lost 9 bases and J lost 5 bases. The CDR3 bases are TGTGCCAGCAAAATGACTAGCGGGACCGGGGAGCTGTTTTTT. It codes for CASKMTSGTGELFF.

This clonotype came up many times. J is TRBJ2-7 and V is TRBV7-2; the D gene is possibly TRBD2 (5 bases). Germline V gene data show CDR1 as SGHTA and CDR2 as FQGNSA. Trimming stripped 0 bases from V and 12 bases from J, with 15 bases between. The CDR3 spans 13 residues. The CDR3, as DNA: TGTGCCAGCAGCTTAGCTAGCGACACCTTGGGGTACTTC. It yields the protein CASSLASDTLGYF.

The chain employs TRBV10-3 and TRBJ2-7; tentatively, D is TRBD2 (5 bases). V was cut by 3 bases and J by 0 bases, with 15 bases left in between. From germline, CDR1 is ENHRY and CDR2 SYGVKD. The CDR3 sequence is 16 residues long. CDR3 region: CAISEWATRDSYEQYF. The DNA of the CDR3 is TGTGCCATCAGTGAATGGGCCACCCGGGACTCCTACGAGCAGTACTTC.

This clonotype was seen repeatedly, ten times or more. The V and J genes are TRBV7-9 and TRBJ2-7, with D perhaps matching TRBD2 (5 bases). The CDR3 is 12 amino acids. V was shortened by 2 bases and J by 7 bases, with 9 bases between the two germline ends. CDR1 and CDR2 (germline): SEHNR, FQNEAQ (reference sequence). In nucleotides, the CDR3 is TGTGCCAGCAGCTTATCACTAGGAGAGCAGTACTTC. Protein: CASSLSLGEQYF.

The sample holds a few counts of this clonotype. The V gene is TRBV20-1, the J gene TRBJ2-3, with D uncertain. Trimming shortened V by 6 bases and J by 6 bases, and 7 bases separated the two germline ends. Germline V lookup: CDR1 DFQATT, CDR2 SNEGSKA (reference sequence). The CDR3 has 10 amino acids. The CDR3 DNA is TGCAGTGCCATCTACGATACGCAGTATTTT. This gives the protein CSAIYDTQYF.

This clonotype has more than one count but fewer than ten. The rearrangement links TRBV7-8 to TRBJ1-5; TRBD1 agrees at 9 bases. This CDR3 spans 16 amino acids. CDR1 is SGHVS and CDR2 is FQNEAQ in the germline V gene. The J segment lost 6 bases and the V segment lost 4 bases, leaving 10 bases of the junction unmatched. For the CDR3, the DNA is TGTGCCAGCAGCTCTAACCGGGACAGGGTAGGTCAGCCCCAGCATTTT. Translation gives CASSSNRDRVGQPQHF.

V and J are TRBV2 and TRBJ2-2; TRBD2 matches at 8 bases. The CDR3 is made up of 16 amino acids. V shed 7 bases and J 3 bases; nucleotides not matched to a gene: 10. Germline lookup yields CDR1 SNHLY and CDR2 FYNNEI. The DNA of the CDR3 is TGTGCCAGCAAGTTAACAGCGGGAGTCGACACCGGGGAGCTGTTTTTT. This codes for CASKLTAGVDTGELFF.

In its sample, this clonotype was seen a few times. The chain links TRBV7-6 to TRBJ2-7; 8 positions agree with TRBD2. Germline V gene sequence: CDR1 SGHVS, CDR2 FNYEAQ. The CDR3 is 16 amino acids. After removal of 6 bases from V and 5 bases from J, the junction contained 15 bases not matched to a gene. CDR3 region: CASSLADGRAFDEQYF. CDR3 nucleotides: TGTGCCAGCAGTCTAGCCGACGGGAGGGCATTCGACGAGCAGTACTTC.

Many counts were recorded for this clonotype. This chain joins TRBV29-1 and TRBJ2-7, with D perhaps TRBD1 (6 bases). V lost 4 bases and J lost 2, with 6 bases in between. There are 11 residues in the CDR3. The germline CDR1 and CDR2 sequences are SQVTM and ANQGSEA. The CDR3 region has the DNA TGCAGCGTTGGACAGGCCTACGAGCAGTACTTC. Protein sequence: CSVGQAYEQYF.

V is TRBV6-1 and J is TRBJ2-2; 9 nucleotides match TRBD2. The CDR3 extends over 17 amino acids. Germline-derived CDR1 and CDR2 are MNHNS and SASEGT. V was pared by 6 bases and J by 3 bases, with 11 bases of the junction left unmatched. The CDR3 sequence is CASRSSGTVFYTGELFF. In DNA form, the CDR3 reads TGTGCCAGCAGGTCTAGCGGGACGGTATTCTACACCGGGGAGCTGTTTTTT.

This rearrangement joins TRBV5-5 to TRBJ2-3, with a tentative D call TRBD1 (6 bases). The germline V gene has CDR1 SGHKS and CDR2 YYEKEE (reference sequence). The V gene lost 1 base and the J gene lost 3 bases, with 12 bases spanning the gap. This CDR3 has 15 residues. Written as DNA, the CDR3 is TGTGCCAGCAGCTTGAACAGGGTAGGGACAGATACGCAGTATTTT. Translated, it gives CASSLNRVGTDTQYF.

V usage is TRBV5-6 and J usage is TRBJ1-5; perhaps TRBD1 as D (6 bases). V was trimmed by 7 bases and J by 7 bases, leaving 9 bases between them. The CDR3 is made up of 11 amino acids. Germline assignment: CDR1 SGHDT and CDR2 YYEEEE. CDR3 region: CASPGHQPQHF. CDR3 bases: TGTGCCAGCCCGGGACACCAGCCCCAGCATTTT.

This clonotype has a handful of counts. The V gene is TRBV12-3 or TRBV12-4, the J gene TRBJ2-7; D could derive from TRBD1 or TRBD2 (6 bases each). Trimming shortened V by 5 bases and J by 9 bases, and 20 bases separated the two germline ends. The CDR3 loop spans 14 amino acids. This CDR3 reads CASSLRQARAGQYF. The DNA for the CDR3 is TGTGCCAGCAGTCTTAGACAGGCGCGAGCGGGGCAGTACTTC.

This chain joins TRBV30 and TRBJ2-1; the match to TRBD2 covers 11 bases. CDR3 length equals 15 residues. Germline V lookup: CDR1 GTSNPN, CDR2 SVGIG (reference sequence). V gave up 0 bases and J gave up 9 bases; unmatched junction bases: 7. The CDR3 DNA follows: TGTGCCTGGAGTGTAGGCCTAGCGGGAGGACTTGAGCAGTTCTTC. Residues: CAWSVGLAGGLEQFF.

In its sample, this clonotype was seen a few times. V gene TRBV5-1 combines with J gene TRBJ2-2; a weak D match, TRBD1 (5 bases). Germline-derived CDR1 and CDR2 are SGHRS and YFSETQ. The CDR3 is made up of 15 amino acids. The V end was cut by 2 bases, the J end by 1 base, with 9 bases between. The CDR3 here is CASSFYTGNTGELFF. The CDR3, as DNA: TGCGCCAGCAGCTTTTATACAGGGAACACCGGGGAGCTGTTTTTT.